Below, 4 T cell receptor beta chains from the same sample are listed, as sequenced in a study of regulatory T cells in long-lasting Graves disease (dated by TCRdb to about 2021). Library method: multiplex PCR. Instrument used: Illumina HiSeq 4000. CDR3 regions were amplified by Arm-PCR with iRepertoire HTBI primers to construct TCR beta libraries. The raw public data were reprocessed by TCRdb itself: fastp quality trimming at Q25, MiXCR clonotype calling, in-frame beta chains only. Under each unique CDR3 protein, matching rows form one entry showing the most common genes and DNA. The sample table shows a few hundred thousand distinct CDR3 sequences, and around 15% are seen once. The top ten clones comprise about 32% of the sample. This sample's time point label indicates: newly diagnosed GD, antithyroid drugs for less than 3 months. RNA was extracted from PBMCs in TRIzol for both TCR sequencing and RNA sequencing.

These data also formed part of another study, on T cells in Graves' hyperthyroidism and ophthalmopathy.

The material sequenced was peripheral blood mononuclear cells (PBMCs), taken at new diagnosis, from a patient treated with antithyroid drugs. These receptors were obtained from a middle-aged man with Graves disease. Donor details come from another sample of the same person, matched by shared clones.

This clonotype showed up many times. The chain carries TRBV29-1 and TRBJ1-2, with 8 bases that match TRBD1. CDR3 length: 14 amino acids. Germline V gene sequence: CDR1 SQVTM, CDR2 ANQGSEA. V shed 3 bases and J 2 bases; nucleotides not matched to a gene: 5. The CDR3 spells CSVDRTGNNYGYTF. CDR3 sequence (DNA): TGCAGCGTTGACAGGACAGGGAACAACTATGGCTACACCTTC.

Comment on this clonotype: A much larger clone sits a single nucleotide away, making a read error possible. This sequence joins TRBV5-4 and TRBJ2-2; D might be TRBD2 (7 bases). In germline, CDR1 is SGHNT, CDR2 YYREEE (reference sequence). This CDR3 has 18 residues. The V gene lost 3 bases and the J gene lost 1 base, with 19 bases spanning the gap. The CDR3 loop is CASSSGGGGRGNTGELFF. Written as DNA, the CDR3 is TGTGCCAGCAGCTCGGGGGGCGGGGGTCGGGGGAACACCGGGGAGCTGTTTTTT.

This clonotype has at least ten counts. The chain links TRBV3-1 to TRBJ1-1; possible D gene TRBD1, 5 bases. Germline-derived CDR1 and CDR2 are LGHDT and YNNKEL (reference sequence). The V gene lost 4 bases and the J gene lost 1 base, with 10 bases spanning the gap. This CDR3 contains 14 residues. The CDR3 is CASSRRVKNTEAFF. CDR3 coding DNA: TGTGCCAGCAGCCGCAGGGTTAAGAACACTGAAGCTTTCTTT.

This clonotype has at least ten counts. The rearrangement uses TRBV28 and TRBJ2-7, with a weak D call TRBD1 (7 bases). CDR1 and CDR2 from the germline V gene are MDHEN and SYDVKM. V lost 3 bases and J lost 2, with 14 bases in between. The CDR3 extends over 15 amino acids. The CDR3 region has the DNA TGTGCCAGCAGTTTGGAGGGGGCGGGAACCTACGAGCAGTACTTC. Translation: CASSLEGAGTYEQYF.